This is a list of T cell receptor beta chains from one sample in a study of cytomegalovirus exposure and HLA in healthy donors. Sequenced by immunoSEQ multiplex PCR; TCRdb stores in-frame clones only, minus some. The table has about 200,000 clones, approximately 80% seen once; the top ten hold 0.098%. Material for sequencing was PBMCs. Every receptor here comes from a boy aged 2 to 9 in good health and CMV-seronegative. Each CDR3 is given with its conserved first and last residue. A D gene is named only where the DNA matches it firmly. A clone size is listed for some rows: how often the clone was seen (once, few, many), or a class if it is expanded.

>TRBJ2-7|TRBV30|TRBD1|NA
TGTGCCTGGAGTCGGGGACAGAGCTCCTACGAGCAGTACTTC
CAWSRGQSSYEQYF
>TRBJ1-2|TRBV9|NA|NA
TGTGCCAGCAGTAAAACAGGGAGAGGGAACTATGGCTACACCTTC
CASSKTGRGNYGYTF
>TRBJ1-6|TRBV10-3|NA|NA
TGTGCCATCAGTCGCCAGGGTGTTAATTCACCCCTCCACTTT
CAISRQGVNSPLHF
>TRBJ2-7|TRBV20-1|NA|NA
TGCAGTGCGGCAGGCTCCTACGAGCAGTACTTC
CSAAGSYEQYF
>TRBJ1-6|TRBV30|TRBD1|NA
TGTGCCACAGCCGGGACAGGGGGTTCACCCCTCCACTTT
CATAGTGGSPLHF
>TRBJ2-7|TRBV15|TRBD1|NA
TGTGCCACCAGCAGAGAAATGGCAGGGACAGGGTATTTGGACGAGCAGTACTTC
CATSREMAGTGYLDEQYF
>TRBJ2-6|TRBV5-7|NA|NA
TGTGCCAGCAGCCTAACCAACGTCCTGACTTTC
CASSLTNVLTF
>TRBJ1-3|TRBV7-9|NA|NA
TGTGCCAGCGGAGGACAGCCCGTTGGGTACACCATATATTTT
CASGGQPVGYTIYF
>TRBJ1-5|TRBV9|NA|NA
TGTGCCAGCAGCGGAGTCCCTTTT
CASSGVPF
>TRBJ1-1|TRBV10-3|TRBD1|NA
TGTGCCATCAGTGAGCCGCCAGACAGGGTTTGGGCCACTGAAGCTTTCTTT
CAISEPPDRVWATEAFF
>TRBJ2-5|TRBV6-6|TRBD2|NA
TGTGCCAGCAGTTACACGCCTAGCGGCGGGGAGACCCAGTACTTC
CASSYTPSGGETQYF
>TRBJ2-4|TRBV2|NA|NA
TGTGCCAGCGATAGGGGGGGCCAAAACATTCAGTACTTC
CASDRGGQNIQYF
>TRBJ2-7|TRBV6-6|TRBD2|NA
TGTGCCAGCAGACCGGGGGGGGGCCCCAGTTGGCAGTACTTC
CASRPGGGPSWQYF
>TRBJ2-5|TRBV30|TRBD2|NA
TGTGCCTGGATTAAGCGGGGGGGAGACCAAGAGACCCAGTACTTC
CAWIKRGGDQETQYF
>TRBJ2-5|TRBV15|TRBD2|NA
TGTGCCACCAGCAGAGATGCGGGGGGCCTCCAAGAGACCCAGTACTTC
CATSRDAGGLQETQYF
>TRBJ2-3|TRBV4-2|TRBD2|NA
TGTGCCAGCAGCCACTCAGCGGGGGGGCCCGAAGATACGCAGTATTTT
CASSHSAGGPEDTQYF
>TRBJ2-1|TRBV9|NA|NA
TGTGCCAGCAGCCAGGGTAGGAATGAGCAGTTCTTC
CASSQGRNEQFF
>TRBJ2-7|TRBV6-1|TRBD1|NA
TGTGCCAGCAGTGGTCAGGGGGTCTACGAGCAGTACTTC
CASSGQGVYEQYF
>TRBJ1-2|TRBV5-1|NA|NA
TGCGCCAGCAGCGAGGGCGTGTTAATCCCCTATGGCTACACCTTC
CASSEGVLIPYGYTF
>TRBJ2-2|TRBV5-1|NA|NA
TGCGCCAGCAGCTTGGACGGGATGAGGACCGGGGAGCTGTTTTTT
CASSLDGMRTGELFF
>TRBJ1-5|TRBV7-9|TRBD1|NA
TGTGCCAGCAGGCTCGGCGGGACAGGGGATCAGCCCCAGCATTTT
CASRLGGTGDQPQHF
>TRBJ2-7|TRBV4-2|NA|NA
TGTGCCAGCAGCCAAGCTCACGGCGGGGCCCCTGGGGAGCAGTACTTC
CASSQAHGGAPGEQYF
>TRBJ1-6|TRBV6-5|NA|NA
TGTGCCGGCAGCCCCCGGCCAGGCTATAATTCACCCCTCCACTTT
CAGSPRPGYNSPLHF
>TRBJ1-4|TRBV11-2|TRBD1|NA
TGTGCCAGCAGCCTACCCGGACAGGGGGGAAGGAAAAAACTGTTTTTT
CASSLPGQGGRKKLFF
>TRBJ1-1|TRBV15|NA|NA
TGTGCCACCAGAACCGGACAGAACACTGAAGCTTTCTTT
CATRTGQNTEAFF
>TRBJ1-1|TRBV6-5|NA|NA
TGTGCCAGCAGTTACAACCGGGAGAAAGCTTTCTTT
CASSYNREKAFF
>TRBJ2-1|TRBV4-3|TRBD2|NA
TGCGCCAGCAGCTCACGGACTAGCGGGACCTCCTACAATGAGCAGTTCTTC
CASSSRTSGTSYNEQFF
>TRBJ1-1|TRBV7-2|NA|NA
TGTGCCAGCAGCTTAGGGCTTTCTCGGGGCACTGAAGCTTTCTTT
CASSLGLSRGTEAFF
>TRBJ1-4|TRBV5-1|TRBD1|NA
TGCGCCAGCAGCTTGGGACAGGGGAATGAAAAACTGTTTTTT
CASSLGQGNEKLFF
>TRBJ1-4|TRBV6-5|NA|NA
TGTGCCAGCAGTTACTTCCCGACAGGTCTTAATGAAAAACTGTTTTTT
CASSYFPTGLNEKLFF
>TRBJ1-6|TRBV7-2|NA|once
TGTGCCAGCAGCTTAGCGGAGGGGTTTTGGAATTCACCCCTCCACTTT
CASSLAEGFWNSPLHF
>TRBJ2-7|TRBV6-1|NA|NA
TGTGCCAGCAGGGGGGCTAGGTACGAGCAGTACTTC
CASRGARYEQYF
>TRBJ2-7|TRBV5-1|TRBD2|NA
TGCGCCAGCAGCTTGGCCCCCGGGGGGGCCGCCTACGAGCAGTACTTC
CASSLAPGGAAYEQYF
>TRBJ2-3|TRBV5-4|TRBD2|once
TGTGCCAGCAGCCGAAATAGCGGGGTGTCAGATACGCAGTATTTT
CASSRNSGVSDTQYF
>TRBJ2-7|TRBV5-6|TRBD2|NA
TGTGCCAGCAGCAGGCTAGCGGGGGGTGGATACGAGCAGTACTTC
CASSRLAGGGYEQYF
>TRBJ2-3|TRBV6-4|NA|NA
TGTGCCAGCAGGGGTCGGGCGGGAAGCACAGATACGCAGTATTTT
CASRGRAGSTDTQYF
>TRBJ2-7|TRBV19|TRBD2|few
TGTGCCAGTAATCCAGCGGGGGGGCGCGAGCAGTACTTC
CASNPAGGREQYF
>TRBJ2-7|TRBV18|NA|NA
TGTGCCAGCTCACCCGGACCGGGGGGCAACGAGCAGTACTTC
CASSPGPGGNEQYF
>TRBJ1-1|TRBV18|TRBD1|NA
TGTGCCAGCTCACCAGGACAGGGGGAAATTGAAGCTTTCTTT
CASSPGQGEIEAFF
>TRBJ2-7|TRBV7-2|NA|NA
TGTGCCAGCAGCTTATATCAGGGCAGCTACGAGCAGTACTTC
CASSLYQGSYEQYF
>TRBJ2-1|TRBV6-1|NA|NA
TGTGCCAGCAGTGTAGGCAGGGGCTTAGGTGAGCAGTTCTTC
CASSVGRGLGEQFF
>TRBJ1-3|TRBV5-1|NA|NA
TGCGCCAGCAGCCCCGGACAGCGCTCTGGAAACACCATATATTTT
CASSPGQRSGNTIYF
>TRBJ2-7|TRBV27|NA|NA
TGTGCCAGCAGTTTAACCGGGGGCGAGCAGTACTTC
CASSLTGGEQYF
>TRBJ2-5|TRBV2|NA|NA
TGTGCCAGCAGTGAGGTGAGCAGGGCCAAGCAGTACTTC
CASSEVSRAKQYF
>TRBJ2-5|TRBV7-8|NA|NA
TGTGCCAGCAGCCCCCAGAGGGTAGACCTGGAAGAGACCCAGTACTTC
CASSPQRVDLEETQYF
>TRBJ1-1|TRBV13|TRBD1|NA
TGTGCCAGCAGCCGACAGGGTCGGGACACTGAAGCTTTCTTT
CASSRQGRDTEAFF
>TRBJ2-6|TRBV5-4|TRBD1|few
TGTGCCAGCAGCTCACAGGGGACCGGGGCCAACGTCCTGACTTTC
CASSSQGTGANVLTF
>TRBJ1-2|TRBV27|TRBD1|few
TGTGCCAGCAGTTTAAGGGGGCCTCTCTATGGCTACACCTTC
CASSLRGPLYGYTF
>TRBJ1-2|TRBV18|NA|NA
TGTGCCAGCTCTCCGGATTGGGGGGGAACTTCGAACTATGGCTACACCTTC
CASSPDWGGTSNYGYTF
>TRBJ1-1|TRBV5-1|TRBD1|NA
TGCGCCAGCAGCTGGGGGACAGCTAACACTGAAGCTTTCTTT
CASSWGTANTEAFF
>TRBJ2-7|TRBV6-5|NA|NA
TGTGCCAGCAGTTACGCCTACAGATCCTACGAGCAGTACTTC
CASSYAYRSYEQYF